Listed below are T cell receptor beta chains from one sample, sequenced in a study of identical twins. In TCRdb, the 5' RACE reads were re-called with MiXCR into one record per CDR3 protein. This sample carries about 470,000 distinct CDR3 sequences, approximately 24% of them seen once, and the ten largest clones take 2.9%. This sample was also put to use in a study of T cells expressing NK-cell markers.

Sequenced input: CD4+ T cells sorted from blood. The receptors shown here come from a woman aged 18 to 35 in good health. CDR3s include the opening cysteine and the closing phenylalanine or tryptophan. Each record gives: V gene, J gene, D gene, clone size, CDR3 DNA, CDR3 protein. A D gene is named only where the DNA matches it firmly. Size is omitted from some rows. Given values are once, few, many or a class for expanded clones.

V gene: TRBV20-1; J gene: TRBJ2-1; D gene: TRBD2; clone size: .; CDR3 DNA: TGCAGTGCCCGACGACTAGCGGAGTCCTACAATGAGCAGTTCTTC; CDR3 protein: CSARRLAESYNEQFF
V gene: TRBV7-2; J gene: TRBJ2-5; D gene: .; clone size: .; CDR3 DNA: TGTGCCAGCAGCGCGGGACACCAGCTAAAAACCCAGTACTTC; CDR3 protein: CASSAGHQLKTQYF
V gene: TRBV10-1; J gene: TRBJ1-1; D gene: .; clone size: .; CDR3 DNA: TGCGCCAGCAGTGGCTCGATCGGGGCGGATACTGAAGCTTTCTTT; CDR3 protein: CASSGSIGADTEAFF
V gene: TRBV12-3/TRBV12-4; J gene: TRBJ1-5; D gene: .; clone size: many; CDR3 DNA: TGTGCCAGCAGCCGACAGAGCAATCAGCCCCAGCATTTT; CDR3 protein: CASSRQSNQPQHF
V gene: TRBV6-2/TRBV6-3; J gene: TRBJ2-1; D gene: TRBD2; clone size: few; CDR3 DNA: TGTGCCAGCAGTTACTCTCCGACTAGCGGGAGTAAGCAGTTCTTC; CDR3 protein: CASSYSPTSGSKQFF
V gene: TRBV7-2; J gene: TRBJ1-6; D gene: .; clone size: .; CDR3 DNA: TGTGCCAGCAGCCCGGACAGCCGTAGGTCACCCCTCCACTTT; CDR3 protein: CASSPDSRRSPLHF
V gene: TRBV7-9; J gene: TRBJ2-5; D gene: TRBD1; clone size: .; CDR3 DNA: TGTGCCAGCAGCTTTTCCCAGGGGGACGAGACCCAGTACTTC; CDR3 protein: CASSFSQGDETQYF
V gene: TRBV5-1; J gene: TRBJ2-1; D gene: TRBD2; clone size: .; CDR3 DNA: TGCGCCAGCAGCTTGCAGTCTTTAGCGGGGGGAACCTACAATGAGCAGTTCTTC; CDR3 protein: CASSLQSLAGGTYNEQFF
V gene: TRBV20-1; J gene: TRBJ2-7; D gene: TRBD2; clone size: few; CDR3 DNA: TGCAGTGCTGCCTTTTCCGGGGGGGCTCCCTACGAGCAGTACTTC; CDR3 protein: CSAAFSGGAPYEQYF
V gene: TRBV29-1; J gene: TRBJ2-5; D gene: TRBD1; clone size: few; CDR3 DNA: TGCAGCGTAAGGACAGGGTGGGAGACCCAGTACTTC; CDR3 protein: CSVRTGWETQYF
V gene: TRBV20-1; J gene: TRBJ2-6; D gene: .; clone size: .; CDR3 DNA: TGCAGTGCTCGGACCTCTGGGGCCAACGTCCTGACTTTC; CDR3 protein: CSARTSGANVLTF
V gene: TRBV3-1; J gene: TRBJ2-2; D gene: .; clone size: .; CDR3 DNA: TGTGCCAGCAGCCTGGGCCCCCACGAGTTGGAGCTGTTTTTT; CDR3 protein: CASSLGPHELELFF
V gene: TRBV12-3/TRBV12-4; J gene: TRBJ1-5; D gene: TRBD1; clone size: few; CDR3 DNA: TGTGCCAGCAGTCCTGGGACAGCATATAGCAATCAGCCCCAGCATTTT; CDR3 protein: CASSPGTAYSNQPQHF
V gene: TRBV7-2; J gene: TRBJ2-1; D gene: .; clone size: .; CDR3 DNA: TGTGCCAGCAGGGCCTCACCGAGCTCCTACAATGAGCAGTTCTTC; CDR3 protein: CASRASPSSYNEQFF
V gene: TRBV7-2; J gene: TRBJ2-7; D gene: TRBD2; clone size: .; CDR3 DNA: TGTGCCAGCAGCTCTTTAGCGGGAGTTAGCGAGCAGTACTTC; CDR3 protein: CASSSLAGVSEQYF
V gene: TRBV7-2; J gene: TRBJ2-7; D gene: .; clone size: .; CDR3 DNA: TGTGCCAGCAGCTTCTCCGCGGGCGTCTCCTACGAGCAGTACTTC; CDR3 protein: CASSFSAGVSYEQYF
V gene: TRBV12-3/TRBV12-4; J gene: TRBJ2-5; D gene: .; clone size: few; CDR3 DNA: TGTGCCAGCAGTTTTGGCTGGATAGGAGGGGCTGGAGCGCAAGAGACCCAGTACTTC; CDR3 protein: CASSFGWIGGAGAQETQYF
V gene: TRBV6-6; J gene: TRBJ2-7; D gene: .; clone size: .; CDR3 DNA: TGTGCCAGCCTAGAGACCCAGGGCTACGAGCAGTACTTC; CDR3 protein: CASLETQGYEQYF